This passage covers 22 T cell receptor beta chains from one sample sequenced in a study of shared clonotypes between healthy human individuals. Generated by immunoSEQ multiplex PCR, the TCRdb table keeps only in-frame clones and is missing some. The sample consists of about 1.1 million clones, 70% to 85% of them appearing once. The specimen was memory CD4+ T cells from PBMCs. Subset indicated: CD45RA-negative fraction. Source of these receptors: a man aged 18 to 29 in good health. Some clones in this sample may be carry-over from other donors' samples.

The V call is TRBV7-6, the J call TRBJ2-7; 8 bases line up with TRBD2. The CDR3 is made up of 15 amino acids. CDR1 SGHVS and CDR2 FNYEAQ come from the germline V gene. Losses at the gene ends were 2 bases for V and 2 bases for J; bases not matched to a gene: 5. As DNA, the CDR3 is TGTGCCAGCAGCTTAAGACCAGCGGGGGCCTACGAGCAGTACTTC. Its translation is CASSLRPAGAYEQYF.

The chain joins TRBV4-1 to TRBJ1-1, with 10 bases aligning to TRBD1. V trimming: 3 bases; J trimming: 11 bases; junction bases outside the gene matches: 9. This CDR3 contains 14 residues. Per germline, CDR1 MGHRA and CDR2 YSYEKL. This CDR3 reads CASSHVTGGQRAFF. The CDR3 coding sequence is TGCGCCAGCAGCCATGTGACAGGGGGCCAGAGGGCTTTCTTT.

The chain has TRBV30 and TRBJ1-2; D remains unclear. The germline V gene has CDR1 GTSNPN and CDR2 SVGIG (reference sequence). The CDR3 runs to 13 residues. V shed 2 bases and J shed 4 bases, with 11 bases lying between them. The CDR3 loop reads CAWSIPNGYGYTF. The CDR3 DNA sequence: TGTGCCTGGAGTATTCCAAATGGCTATGGCTACACCTTC.

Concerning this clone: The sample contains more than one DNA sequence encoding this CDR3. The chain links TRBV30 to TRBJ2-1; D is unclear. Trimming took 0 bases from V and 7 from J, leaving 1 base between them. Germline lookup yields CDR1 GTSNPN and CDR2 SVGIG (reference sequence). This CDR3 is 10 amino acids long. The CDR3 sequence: CAWSVNEQFF. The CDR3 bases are TGTGCCTGGAGTGTAAATGAGCAGTTCTTC. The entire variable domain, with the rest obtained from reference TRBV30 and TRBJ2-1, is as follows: SQTIHQWPATLVQPVGSPLSLECTVEGTSNPNLYWYRQAAGRGLQLLFYSVGIGQISSEVPQNLSASRPQDRQFILSSKKLLLSDSGFYLCAWSVNEQFFGPGTRLTVL.

This CDR3 reads CASSKVKPAGNTIYF. CDR3 DNA: TGTGCCAGCAGCAAAGTAAAGCCGGCTGGAAACACCATATATTTT. The chain uses TRBV21-1 and TRBJ1-3. TRBV21-1 is reported as a pseudogene. The CDR3 is 15 amino acids.

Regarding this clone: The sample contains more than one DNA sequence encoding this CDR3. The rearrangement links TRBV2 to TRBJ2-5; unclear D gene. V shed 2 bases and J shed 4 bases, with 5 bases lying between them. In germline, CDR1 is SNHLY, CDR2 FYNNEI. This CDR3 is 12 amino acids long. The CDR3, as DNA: TGTGCCAGCAGTGAAAGCCGAGAGACCCAGTACTTC. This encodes CASSESRETQYF.

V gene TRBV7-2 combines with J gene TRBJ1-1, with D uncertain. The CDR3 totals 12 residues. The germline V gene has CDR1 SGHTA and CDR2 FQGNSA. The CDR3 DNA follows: TGTGCAACCGGGTATGACGCCCGTGAAGCTTTCTTT. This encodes CATGYDAREAFF. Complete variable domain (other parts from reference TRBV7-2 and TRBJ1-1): GAGVSQSPSNKVTEKGKDVELRCDPISGHTALYWYRQSLGQGLEFLIYFQGNSAPDKSGLPSDRFSAERTGGSVSTLTIQRTQQEDSAVYLCATGYDAREAFFGQGTRLTVV.

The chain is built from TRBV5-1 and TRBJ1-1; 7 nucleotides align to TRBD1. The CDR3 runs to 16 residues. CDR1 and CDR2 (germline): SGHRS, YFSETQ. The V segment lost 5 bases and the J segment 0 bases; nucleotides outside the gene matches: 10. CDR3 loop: CASRRDRVSLNTEAFF. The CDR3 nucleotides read TGCGCCAGCAGACGTGACAGGGTATCCCTGAACACTGAAGCTTTCTTT.

CDR3 in amino acids: CASSMDRGQTQYF. For the CDR3, the DNA is TGTGCCAGCAGCATGGACAGGGGACAGACCCAGTACTTC. The chain joins TRBV9 to TRBJ2-5; TRBD1 matches 9 bases. This CDR3 is built from 13 residues. CDR1 is SGDLS and CDR2 is YYNGEE in the germline V gene. Trimming cost V 4 bases and J 6 bases; bases outside gene matches: 4.

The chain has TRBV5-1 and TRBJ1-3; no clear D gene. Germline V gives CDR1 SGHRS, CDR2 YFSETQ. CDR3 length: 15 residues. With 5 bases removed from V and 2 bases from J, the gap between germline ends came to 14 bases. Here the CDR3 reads CASRAWRRAGNTIYF. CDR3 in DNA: TGCGCCAGCAGGGCCTGGAGGAGGGCTGGAAACACCATATATTTT.

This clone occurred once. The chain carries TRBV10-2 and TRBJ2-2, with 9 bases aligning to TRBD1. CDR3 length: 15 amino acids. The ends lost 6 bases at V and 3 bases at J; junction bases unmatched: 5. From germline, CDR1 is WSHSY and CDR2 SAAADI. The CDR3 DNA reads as TGCGCCAGCAGCGAGGGACAGGGTGACACCGGGGAGCTGTTTTTT. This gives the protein CASSEGQGDTGELFF.

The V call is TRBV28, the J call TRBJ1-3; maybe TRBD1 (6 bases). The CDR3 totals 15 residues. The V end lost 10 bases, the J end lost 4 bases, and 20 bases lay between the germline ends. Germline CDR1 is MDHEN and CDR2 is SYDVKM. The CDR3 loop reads CATSNPTRGGNTIYF. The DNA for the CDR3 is TGTGCCACCAGCAACCCGACCAGGGGCGGAAACACCATATATTTT. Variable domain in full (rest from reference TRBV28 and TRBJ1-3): DVKVTQSSRYLVKRTGEKVFLECVQDMDHENMFWYRQDPGLGLRLIYFSYDVKMKEKGDIPEGYSVSREKKERFSLILESASTNQTSMYLCATSNPTRGGNTIYFGEGSWLTVV.

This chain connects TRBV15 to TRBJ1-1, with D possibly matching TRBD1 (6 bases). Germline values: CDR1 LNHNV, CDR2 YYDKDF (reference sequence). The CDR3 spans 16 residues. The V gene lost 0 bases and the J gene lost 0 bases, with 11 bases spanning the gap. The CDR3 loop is CATSRDLGGVNTEAFF. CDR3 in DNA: TGTGCCACCAGCAGAGATTTGGGGGGCGTGAACACTGAAGCTTTCTTT.

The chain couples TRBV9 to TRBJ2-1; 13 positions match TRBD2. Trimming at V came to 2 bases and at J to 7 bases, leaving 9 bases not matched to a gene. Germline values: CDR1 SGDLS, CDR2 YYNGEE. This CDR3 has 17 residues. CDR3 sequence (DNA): TGTGCCAGCAGCGTCAGCGGGACTAGCGGGAATCCTAATGAGCAGTTCTTC. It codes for CASSVSGTSGNPNEQFF.

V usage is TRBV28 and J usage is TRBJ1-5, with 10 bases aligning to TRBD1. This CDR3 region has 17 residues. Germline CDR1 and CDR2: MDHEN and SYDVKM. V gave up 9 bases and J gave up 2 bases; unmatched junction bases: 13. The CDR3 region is CASIPVGGQGGNQPQHF. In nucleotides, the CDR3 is TGTGCCAGTATCCCAGTAGGTGGACAGGGGGGCAATCAGCCCCAGCATTTT.

In DNA form, the CDR3 reads TGCGCCAGCAGCAAACAGGGTCAAGAGACCCAGTACTTC. It translates to CASSKQGQETQYF. The chain uses TRBV4-1 and TRBJ2-5, with a weak D call TRBD1 (6 bases). V lost 5 bases, J lost 2 bases, and 9 bases lay in between. Germline CDR1 and CDR2: MGHRA and YSYEKL. The CDR3 consists of 13 residues.

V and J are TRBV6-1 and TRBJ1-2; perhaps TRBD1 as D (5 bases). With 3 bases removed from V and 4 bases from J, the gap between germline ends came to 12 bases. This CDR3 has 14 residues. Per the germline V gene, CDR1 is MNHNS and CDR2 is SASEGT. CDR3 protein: CASSETWQGYGYTF. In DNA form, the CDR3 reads TGTGCCAGCAGTGAGACCTGGCAGGGCTATGGCTACACCTTC.

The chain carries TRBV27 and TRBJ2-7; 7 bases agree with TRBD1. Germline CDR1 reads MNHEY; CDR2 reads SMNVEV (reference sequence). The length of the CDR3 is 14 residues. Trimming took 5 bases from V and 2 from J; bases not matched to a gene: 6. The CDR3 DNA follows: TGTGCCAGCAGTCCCCTCGACAGGGCCTACGAGCAGTACTTC. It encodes CASSPLDRAYEQYF.

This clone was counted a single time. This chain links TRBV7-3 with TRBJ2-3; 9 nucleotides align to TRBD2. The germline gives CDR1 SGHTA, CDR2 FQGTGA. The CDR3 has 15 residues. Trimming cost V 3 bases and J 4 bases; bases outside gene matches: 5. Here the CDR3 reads CASSLAGGQSDTQYF. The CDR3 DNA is TGTGCCAGCAGCTTGGCGGGAGGGCAGTCAGATACGCAGTATTTT.

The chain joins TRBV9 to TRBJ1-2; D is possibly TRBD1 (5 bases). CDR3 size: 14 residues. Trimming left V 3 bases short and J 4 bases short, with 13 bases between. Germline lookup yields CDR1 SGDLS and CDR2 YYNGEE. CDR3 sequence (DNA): TGTGCCAGCAGCGCCGCGACAGTTTTCTATGGCTACACCTTC. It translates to CASSAATVFYGYTF. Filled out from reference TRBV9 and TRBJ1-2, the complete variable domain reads DSGVTQTPKHLITATGQRVTLRCSPRSGDLSVYWYQQSLDQGLQFLIQYYNGEERAKGNILERFSAQQFPDLHSELNLSSLELGDSALYFCASSAATVFYGYTFGSGTRLTVV.

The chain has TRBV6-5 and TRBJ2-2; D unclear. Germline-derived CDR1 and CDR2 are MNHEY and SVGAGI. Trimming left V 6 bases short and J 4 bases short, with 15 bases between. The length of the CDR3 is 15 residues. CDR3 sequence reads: CASSPLGLGTGELFF. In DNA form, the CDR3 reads TGTGCCAGCAGCCCGTTGGGGTTGGGCACCGGGGAGCTGTTTTTT.

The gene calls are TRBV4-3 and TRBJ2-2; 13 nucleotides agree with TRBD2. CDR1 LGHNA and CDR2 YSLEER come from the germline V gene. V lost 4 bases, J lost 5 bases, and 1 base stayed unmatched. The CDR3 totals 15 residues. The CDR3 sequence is CASSRGLAGTGELFF. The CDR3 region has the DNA TGCGCCAGCAGCCGGGGACTAGCGGGGACCGGGGAGCTGTTTTTT.